This TCR beta chain was captured by sequencing in a study of T cells in Graves' hyperthyroidism and ophthalmopathy. The germline gives CDR1 MNHEY, CDR2 SVGAGI. The CDR3 loop spans 13 amino acids. Amplified TCR beta CDR3 regions derived from RNA transcripts. TCR CDR3 regions were first amplified by RT-PCR with HTBI primers. TCRdb independently ran MiXCR on the multiplex PCR reads; one entry per CDR3 protein. The profile shows 500,000 to 550,000 distinct CDR3 sequences, around 20% of them singletons. A word on this clonotype: A much larger clone sits a single nucleotide away, making a read error possible.

Lactation, pregnancy, other autoimmune disease or uncontrolled infection led to exclusion of patients. It was around 10 ml of fresh peripheral blood that supplied the PBMCs. The rearrangement links TRBV6-5 to TRBJ1-2; D is undetermined. The receptor was isolated from a man younger than 30 with Graves' hyperthyroidism. Sequencing was carried out using blood. CDR3: CSSSYSPSYGYTF. In DNA form, the CDR3 reads TGTTCCAGCAGTTACTCTCCGTCTTATGGCTACACCTTC.